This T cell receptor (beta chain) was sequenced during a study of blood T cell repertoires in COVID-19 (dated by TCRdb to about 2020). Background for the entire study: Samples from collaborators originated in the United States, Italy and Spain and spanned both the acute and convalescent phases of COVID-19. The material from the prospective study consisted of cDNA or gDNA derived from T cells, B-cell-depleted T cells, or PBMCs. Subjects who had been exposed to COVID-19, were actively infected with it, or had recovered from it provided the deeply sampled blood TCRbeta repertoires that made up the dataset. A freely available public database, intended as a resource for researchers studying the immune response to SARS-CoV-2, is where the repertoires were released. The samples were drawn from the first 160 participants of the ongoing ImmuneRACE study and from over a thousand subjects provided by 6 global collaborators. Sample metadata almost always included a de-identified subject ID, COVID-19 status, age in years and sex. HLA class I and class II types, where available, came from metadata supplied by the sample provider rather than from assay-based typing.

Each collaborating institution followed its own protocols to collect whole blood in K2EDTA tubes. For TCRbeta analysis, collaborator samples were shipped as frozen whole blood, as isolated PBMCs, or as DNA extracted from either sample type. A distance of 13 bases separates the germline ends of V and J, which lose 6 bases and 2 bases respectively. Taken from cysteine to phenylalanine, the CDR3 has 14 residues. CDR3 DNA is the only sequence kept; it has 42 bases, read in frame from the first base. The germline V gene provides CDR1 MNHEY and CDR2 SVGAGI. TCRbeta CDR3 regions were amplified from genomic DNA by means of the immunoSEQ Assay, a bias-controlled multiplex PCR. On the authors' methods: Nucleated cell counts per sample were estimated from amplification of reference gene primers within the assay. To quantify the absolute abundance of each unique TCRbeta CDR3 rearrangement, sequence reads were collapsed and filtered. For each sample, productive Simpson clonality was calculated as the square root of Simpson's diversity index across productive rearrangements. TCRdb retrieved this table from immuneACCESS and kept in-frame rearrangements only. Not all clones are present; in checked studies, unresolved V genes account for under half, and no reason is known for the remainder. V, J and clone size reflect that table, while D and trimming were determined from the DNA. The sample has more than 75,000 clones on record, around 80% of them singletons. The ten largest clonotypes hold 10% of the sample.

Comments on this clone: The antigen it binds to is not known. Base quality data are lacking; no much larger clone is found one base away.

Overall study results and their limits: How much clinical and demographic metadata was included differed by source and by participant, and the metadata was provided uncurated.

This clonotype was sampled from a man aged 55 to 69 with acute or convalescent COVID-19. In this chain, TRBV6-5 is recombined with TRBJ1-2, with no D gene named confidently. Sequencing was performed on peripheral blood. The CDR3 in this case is CASSPNTGNYGYTF. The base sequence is TGTGCCAGCAGCCCGAATACGGGGAACTATGGCTACACCTTC.